The clone carrying this T cell receptor beta chain was seen only a few times. Per the original data handling: Researchers report that nucleated cell counts were estimated from reference gene primer amplification. Assay: immunoSEQ multiplex PCR; the TCRdb copy retains only in-frame clones and omits some. Clonal size and the V and J genes are those of that table, whereas D and trimming came from the DNA. The table has about 40,000 clones, 88% seen once. These data come from a study of blood T cell repertoires in COVID-19. Study-level information: Both acute and convalescent COVID-19 samples were obtained from the United States, Italy and Spain. PBMCs, B-cell-depleted T cells, or T cells provided the cDNA or gDNA that made up the material.

Sequenced sample: peripheral blood. This clonotype was sampled from a human donor in a cohort sampled during active COVID-19.

CDR3 sequence reads: CASKKGGSYEQYF. CDR3 nucleotides: TGCGCCAGCAAGAAGGGAGGCTCCTACGAGCAGTACTTC. This chain joins TRBV5-1 and TRBJ2-7, with D perhaps TRBD2 (6 bases). Trimming took off 6 bases at V and 0 bases at J, with 10 bases between the two ends. This CDR3 comprises 13 residues. The germline CDR1 and CDR2 sequences are SGHRS and YFSETQ.